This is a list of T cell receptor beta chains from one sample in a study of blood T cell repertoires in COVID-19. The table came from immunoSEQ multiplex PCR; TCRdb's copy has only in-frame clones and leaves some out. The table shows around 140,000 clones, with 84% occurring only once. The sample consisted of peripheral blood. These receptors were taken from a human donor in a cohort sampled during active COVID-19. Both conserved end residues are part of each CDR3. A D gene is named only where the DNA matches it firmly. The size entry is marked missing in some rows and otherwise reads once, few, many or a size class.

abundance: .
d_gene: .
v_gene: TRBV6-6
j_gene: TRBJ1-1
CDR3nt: TGTGCCAGCAGTTTCCGAGCCGGGGATTTGGAAGCTTTCTTT
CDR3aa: CASSFRAGDLEAFF

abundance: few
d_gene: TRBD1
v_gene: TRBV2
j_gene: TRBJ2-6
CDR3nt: TGTGCCAGCAATGGACAGGGGGCAACTGGGGCCAACGTCCTGACTTTC
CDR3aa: CASNGQGATGANVLTF

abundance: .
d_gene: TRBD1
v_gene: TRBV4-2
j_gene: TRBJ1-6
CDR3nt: TGTGCCAGCAGCCAAGGGGGACAGGGAATTTCACCCCTCCACTTT
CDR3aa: CASSQGGQGISPLHF

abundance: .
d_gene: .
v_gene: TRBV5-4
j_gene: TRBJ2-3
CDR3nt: TGTGCCAGCAGCCCTCCGGGACTCCGAGGGGATACGCAGTATTTT
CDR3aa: CASSPPGLRGDTQYF

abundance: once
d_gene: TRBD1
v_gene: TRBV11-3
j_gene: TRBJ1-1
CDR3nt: TGTGCCAGCAGCCCATTTATCCCGGGACAGATGAACACTGAAGCTTTCTTT
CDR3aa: CASSPFIPGQMNTEAFF

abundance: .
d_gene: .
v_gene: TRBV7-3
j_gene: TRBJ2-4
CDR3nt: TGTGCCAGCAGCTTACGTGGCCCCGGGGGGGACAGGGATGCCAAAAACATTCAGTACTTC
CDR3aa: CASSLRGPGGDRDAKNIQYF

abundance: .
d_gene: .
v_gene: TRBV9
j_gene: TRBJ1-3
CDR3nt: TGTGCCAGCAGCGTAGGGAGAGGGGGTGGTGGAAACACCATATATTTT
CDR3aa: CASSVGRGGGGNTIYF

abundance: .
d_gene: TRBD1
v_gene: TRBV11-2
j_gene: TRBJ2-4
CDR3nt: TGTGCCAGCAGCTTAGTTAGGGGGCGAAGATCTAAAAACATTCAGTACTTC
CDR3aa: CASSLVRGRRSKNIQYF

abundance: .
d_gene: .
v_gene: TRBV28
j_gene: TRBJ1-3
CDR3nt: TGTGCCAGCAGGGTTGAGACTGGAAACACCATATATTTT
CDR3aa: CASRVETGNTIYF

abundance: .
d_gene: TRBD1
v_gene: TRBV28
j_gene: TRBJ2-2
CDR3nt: TGTGCCAGCAGTCCACGACAGGGCTTCACCGGGGAGCTGTTTTTT
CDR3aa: CASSPRQGFTGELFF

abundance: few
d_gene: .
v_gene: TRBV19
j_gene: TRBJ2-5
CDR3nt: TGTGCCAGTACGGATTTAGCTTCAGAGACCCAGTACTTC
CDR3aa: CASTDLASETQYF

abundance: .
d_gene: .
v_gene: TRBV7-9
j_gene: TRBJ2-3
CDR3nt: TGTGCCAGCAGCTTCACAGGGTTAACAGATACGCAGTATTTT
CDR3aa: CASSFTGLTDTQYF

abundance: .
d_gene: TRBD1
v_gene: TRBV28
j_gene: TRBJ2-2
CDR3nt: TGTGCCAGCAGCCACAGGGGACAGGGGACCACCGGGGAGCTGTTTTTT
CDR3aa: CASSHRGQGTTGELFF

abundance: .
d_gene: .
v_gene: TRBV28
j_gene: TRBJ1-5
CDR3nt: TGTGCCAGCAGTTCCGCAGGTTACAATCAGCCCCAGCATTTT
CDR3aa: CASSSAGYNQPQHF

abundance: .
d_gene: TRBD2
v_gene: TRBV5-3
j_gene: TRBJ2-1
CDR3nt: TGTGCCAGAAGCTTGGCCTCCCCGACTAGCGGGGTTTACAATGAGCAGTTCTTC
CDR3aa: CARSLASPTSGVYNEQFF

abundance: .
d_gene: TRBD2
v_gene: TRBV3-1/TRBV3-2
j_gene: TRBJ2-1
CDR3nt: TGTGCCAGCAGCCGACCCTCGGCTAGCGGGAAAGACAATGGGCAGTTCTTC
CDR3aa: CASSRPSASGKDNGQFF

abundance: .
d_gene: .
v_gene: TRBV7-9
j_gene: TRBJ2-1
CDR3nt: TGTGCCGGAACGGGGGGCACCTCCTACAATGAGCAGTTCTTC
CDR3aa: CAGTGGTSYNEQFF

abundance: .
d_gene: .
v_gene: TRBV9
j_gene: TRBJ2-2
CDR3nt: TGTGCCAGCAGCGTGACAGGATCGTCTAACACCGGGGAGCTGTTTTTT
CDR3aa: CASSVTGSSNTGELFF

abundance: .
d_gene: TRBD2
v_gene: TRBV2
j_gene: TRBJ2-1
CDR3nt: TGTGCCAGCAGTTTGGGACTAGCGGGCAACAATGAGCAGTTCTTC
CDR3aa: CASSLGLAGNNEQFF

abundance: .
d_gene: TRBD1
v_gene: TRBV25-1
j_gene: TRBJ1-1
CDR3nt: TGTGCCAGCAGTGGCAGTCCGGGGACAGAGAACACTGAAGCTTTCTTT
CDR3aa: CASSGSPGTENTEAFF

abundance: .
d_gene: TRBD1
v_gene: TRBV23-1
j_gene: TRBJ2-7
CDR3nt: TGCGCCAGCAGTCCCTTAGCCCCGGGACAGACCGGCTACGAGCAGTACTTC
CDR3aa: CASSPLAPGQTGYEQYF

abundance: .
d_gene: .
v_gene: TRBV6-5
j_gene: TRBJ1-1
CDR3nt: TGTGCCAGCAGTTCGGTCCAGGGAGGGACTGAAGCTTTCTTT
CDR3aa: CASSSVQGGTEAFF

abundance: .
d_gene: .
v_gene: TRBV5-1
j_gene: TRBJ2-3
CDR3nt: TGCGCCAGCAGCTTCACAGGGACGGCGGGCACAGATACGCAGTATTTT
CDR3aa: CASSFTGTAGTDTQYF

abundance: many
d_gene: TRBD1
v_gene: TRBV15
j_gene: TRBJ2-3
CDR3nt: TGTGCCACCAGCCGACAGGGGGTCGGGGGCACAGATACGCAGTATTTT
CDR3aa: CATSRQGVGGTDTQYF

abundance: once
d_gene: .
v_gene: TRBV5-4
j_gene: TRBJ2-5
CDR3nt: TGTGCCAGCAGCAAGGGGACTGGTGAAAAGGGAGAGACCCAGTACTTC
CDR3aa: CASSKGTGEKGETQYF

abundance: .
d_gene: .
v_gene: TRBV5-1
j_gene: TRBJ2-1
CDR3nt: TGCGCCAGCAGCATGGAGACCGGGACTGACTACAATGAGCAGTTCTTC
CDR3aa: CASSMETGTDYNEQFF

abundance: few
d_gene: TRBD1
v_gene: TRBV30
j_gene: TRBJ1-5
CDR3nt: TGTGCCTGGAGTCGCACGGGGACAGGGTATCAGCCCCAGCATTTT
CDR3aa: CAWSRTGTGYQPQHF

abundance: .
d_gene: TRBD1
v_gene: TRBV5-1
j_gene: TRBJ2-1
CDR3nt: TGCGCCAGCAGCTATTCCGGGACAGGCCGTAATGAGCAGTTCTTC
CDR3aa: CASSYSGTGRNEQFF

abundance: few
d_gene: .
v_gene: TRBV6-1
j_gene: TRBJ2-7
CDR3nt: TGTGCCAGCAGTGAATCGGCAGGGTTAAACGAGCAGTACTTC
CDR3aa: CASSESAGLNEQYF

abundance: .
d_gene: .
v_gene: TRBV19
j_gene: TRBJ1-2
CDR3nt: TGTGCCAGTAGTCCCAACCGACTGGAGAACTATGGCTACACCTTC
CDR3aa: CASSPNRLENYGYTF

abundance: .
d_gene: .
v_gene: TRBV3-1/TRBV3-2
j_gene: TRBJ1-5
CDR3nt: TGTGCCAGCAGCCAAGATAAAAATCAGCCCCAGCATTTT
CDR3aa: CASSQDKNQPQHF

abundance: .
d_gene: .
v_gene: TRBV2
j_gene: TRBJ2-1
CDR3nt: TGTGCCAGCAGTGAAGGACAGCTCTCCTACAATGAGCAGTTCTTC
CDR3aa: CASSEGQLSYNEQFF

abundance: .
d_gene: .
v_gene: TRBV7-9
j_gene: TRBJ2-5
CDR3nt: TGTGCCAGCAGGGCCTCTGGAGGGCTCCCGAGCCAAGAGACCCAGTACTTC
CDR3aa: CASRASGGLPSQETQYF

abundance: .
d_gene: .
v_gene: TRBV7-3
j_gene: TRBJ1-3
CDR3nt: TGTGCCAGCAGCCCCAGCGCGCCCTCTGGAAACACCATATATTTT
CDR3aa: CASSPSAPSGNTIYF

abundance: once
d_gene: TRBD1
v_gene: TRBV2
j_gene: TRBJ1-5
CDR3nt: TGTGCCAGCAGCCGCGGGACAGATAGCAATCAGCCCCAGCATTTT
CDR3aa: CASSRGTDSNQPQHF

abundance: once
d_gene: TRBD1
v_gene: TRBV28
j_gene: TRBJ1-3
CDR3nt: TGTGCCAGCAGTCCACCTCGACAGGGGACCTCTGGAAACACCATATATTTT
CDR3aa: CASSPPRQGTSGNTIYF

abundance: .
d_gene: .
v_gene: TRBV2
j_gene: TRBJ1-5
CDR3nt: TGTGCCAGCAGTCGGAGTACACCGAGGAACAATCAGCCCCAGCATTTT
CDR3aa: CASSRSTPRNNQPQHF

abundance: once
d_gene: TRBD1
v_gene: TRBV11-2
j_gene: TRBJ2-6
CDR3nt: TGTGCCAGCAGCTTTTTACAGGGGGCCACTGGGGCCAACGTCCTGACTTTC
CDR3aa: CASSFLQGATGANVLTF

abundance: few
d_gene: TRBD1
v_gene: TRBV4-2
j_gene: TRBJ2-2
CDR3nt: TGTGCCAGCAGCCAGCTGACAGGGAATGTCGCCGGGGAGCTGTTTTTT
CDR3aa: CASSQLTGNVAGELFF

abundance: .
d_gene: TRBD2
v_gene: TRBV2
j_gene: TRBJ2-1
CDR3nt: TGTGCCAGCAGAACAGCGGGAGGGGGAAATGAGCAGTTCTTC
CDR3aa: CASRTAGGGNEQFF

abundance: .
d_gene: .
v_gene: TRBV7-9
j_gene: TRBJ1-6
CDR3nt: TGTGCCAGCAGCTTACTGACAGCGTCCTATAATTCACCCCTCCACTTT
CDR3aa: CASSLLTASYNSPLHF

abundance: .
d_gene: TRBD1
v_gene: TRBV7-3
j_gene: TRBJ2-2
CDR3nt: TGTGCCAGCAGCCAGCCCGGGACAGGGTTAACCGGGGAGCTGTTTTTT
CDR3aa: CASSQPGTGLTGELFF

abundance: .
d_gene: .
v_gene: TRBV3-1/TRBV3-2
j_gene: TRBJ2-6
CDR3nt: TGTGCCAGCAGCCCAACTTATGCTGGGGCCAACGTCCTGACTTTC
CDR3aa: CASSPTYAGANVLTF

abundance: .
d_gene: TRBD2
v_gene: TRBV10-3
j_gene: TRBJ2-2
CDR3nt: TGTGCCATCAGCCCCGGACTAGCTGTAGGCGGGGAGCTGTTTTTT
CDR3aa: CAISPGLAVGGELFF

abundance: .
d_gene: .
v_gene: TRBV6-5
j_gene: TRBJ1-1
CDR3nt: TGTGCCAGCATCGCTTCGGGGAAAGCTTTCTTT
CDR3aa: CASIASGKAFF

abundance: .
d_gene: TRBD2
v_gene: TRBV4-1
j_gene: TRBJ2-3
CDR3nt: TGCGCCAGCTCCCCTAGCGGAACTAGCACAGATACGCAGTATTTT
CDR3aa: CASSPSGTSTDTQYF

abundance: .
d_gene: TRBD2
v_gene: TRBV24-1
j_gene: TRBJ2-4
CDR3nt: TGTGCCACCAGTGACGCTAAGCGGGGCGCAAACATTCAGTACTTC
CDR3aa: CATSDAKRGANIQYF

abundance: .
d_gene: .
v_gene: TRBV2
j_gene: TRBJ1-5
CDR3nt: TGTGCCAGCAGCTTACGACAGTCCGACCAATCACCCCAGCATTTT
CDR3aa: CASSLRQSDQSPQHF

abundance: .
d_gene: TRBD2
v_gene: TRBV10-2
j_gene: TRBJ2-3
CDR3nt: TGCGCCAGCAGTGACCCTCCACCGGGGGGTAGCACAGATACGCAGTATTTT
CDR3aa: CASSDPPPGGSTDTQYF

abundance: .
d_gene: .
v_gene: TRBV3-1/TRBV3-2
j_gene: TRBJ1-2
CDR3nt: TGTGCCAGCAGCCACCAATCCGGGGGGGGCGGCTACACCTTC
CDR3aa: CASSHQSGGGGYTF

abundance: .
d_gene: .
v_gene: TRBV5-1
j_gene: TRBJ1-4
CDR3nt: TGCGCCAGCAGCTTGGCCCAGTCAACTAATGAAAAACTGTTTTTT
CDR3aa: CASSLAQSTNEKLFF

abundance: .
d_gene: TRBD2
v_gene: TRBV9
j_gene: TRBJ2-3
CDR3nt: TGTGCCAGCAGCGTAGCGGGGGGGACGCGCACAGATACGCAGTATTTT
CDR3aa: CASSVAGGTRTDTQYF